These 25 T cell receptor beta chains came from one sample sequenced in a study of T cell responses to AZD1222 COVID-19 vaccine (dated by TCRdb to the early 2020s). The sample's time point label is to be understood as: about 28 days (+/-7) after the second vaccine dose. Reading the label with the study, this specimen's treatment or condition is: meningococcal conjugate vaccine given as trial control. Libraries were made using the immunoSEQ multiplex PCR assay. Imported from immuneACCESS, the table was reduced by TCRdb to in-frame sequences with V and J called. These copies leave out some clones; in studies compared against another copy, an unresolved V gene accounts for under half, and the cause of the remainder is not known. The sample table contains about 75,000 clones; only one count was recorded for 88% of them. The leading ten clones occupy 8% to 10% of the sample. The sample was peripheral blood, taken 28 days after the second dose of the MenACWY control vaccine. These receptor sequences come from an adult who received the MenACWY meningococcal vaccine as a control.

J is TRBJ1-1 and V is TRBV5-1; D is uncertain. The CDR3 loop spans 15 amino acids. V dropped 4 bases and J dropped 2 bases, with 15 bases sitting between them. Germline V gene data show CDR1 as SGHRS and CDR2 as YFSETQ. The CDR3 loop reads CASSPLLADNTEAFF. CDR3 DNA: TGCGCCAGCAGCCCACTCTTGGCAGATAACACTGAAGCTTTCTTT.

This chain uses TRBV7-9 with TRBJ2-7; D is unresolved. There are 15 residues in the CDR3. Germline V gives CDR1 SEHNR, CDR2 FQNEAQ (reference sequence). V was shortened by 2 bases and J by 2 bases, with 13 bases between the two germline ends. This chain's CDR3 is CASSLSTPGTYEQYF. The CDR3 region has the DNA TGTGCCAGCAGCTTATCTACCCCAGGTACCTACGAGCAGTACTTC.

V is TRBV7-2 and J is TRBJ1-2; D remains unclear. The CDR3 length is 13 residues. V was cut by 6 bases and J by 8 bases, with 16 bases left in between. Germline V gene sequence: CDR1 SGHTA, CDR2 FQGNSA. The CDR3 DNA reads as TGTGCCAGCAGTTTTGACACGTTCGGGGGCTACACCTTC. Translating it yields CASSFDTFGGYTF.

The chain uses TRBV5-1 and TRBJ2-1; 8 positions match TRBD2. The V gene end was trimmed by 5 bases and the J gene end by 3 bases; junction bases not matched to a gene: 4. Germline lookup yields CDR1 SGHRS and CDR2 YFSETQ. This CDR3 has 14 residues. For the CDR3, the DNA is TGCGCCAGCAGACTGACTAGCGACTACAATGAGCAGTTCTTC. Its protein product is CASRLTSDYNEQFF.

The sample holds one count of this clone. V is TRBV10-3 and J is TRBJ1-5; 9 bases agree with TRBD1. With 4 bases clipped from V and 4 bases from J, the junction kept 2 bases outside the gene matches. Germline-derived CDR1 and CDR2 are ENHRY and SYGVKD. The length of the CDR3 is 14 residues. As DNA, the CDR3 is TGTGCCATCAGTGGCGGGACAGGGAATCAGCCCCAGCATTTT. Amino acid sequence: CAISGGTGNQPQHF.

This clone was seen only once. V gene TRBV4-3 combines with J gene TRBJ2-3; 11 bases are shared with TRBD2. V gave up 4 bases and J gave up 0 bases; unmatched junction bases: 9. The CDR3 extends over 18 amino acids. CDR1 is LGHNA, CDR2 YSLEER, per germline. CDR3 nucleotide sequence: TGCGCCAGCAGCCGCTACGGACTAGCGGGCTCTAGCACAGATACGCAGTATTTT. Encoded protein: CASSRYGLAGSSTDTQYF.

This chain links TRBV14 with TRBJ1-2; 7 bases are shared with TRBD1. The trim removed 1 base at V and 5 bases at J, leaving 7 bases unmatched. CDR1 SGHDN and CDR2 FVKESK come from the germline V gene. The CDR3 consists of 15 residues. The CDR3 bases are TGTGCCAGCAGCCAAGTGATCCCACAGGGGTATGGCTACACCTTC. Translation: CASSQVIPQGYGYTF. Together with reference TRBV14 and TRBJ1-2, the CDR3 gives the full variable domain: EAGVTQFPSHSVIEKGQTVTLRCDPISGHDNLYWYRRVMGKEIKFLLHFVKESKQDESGMPNNRFLAERTGGTYSTLKVQPAELEDSGVYFCASSQVIPQGYGYTFGSGTRLTVV.

The J gene is TRBJ2-1, the V gene TRBV6-1; 8 bases map to TRBD2. V lost 2 bases and J lost 8; bases outside the gene matches: 11. Germline values: CDR1 MNHNS, CDR2 SASEGT. This CDR3 has 16 residues. The CDR3 bases are TGTGCCAGCAGTGAATTTGAGCGGGGGAATTCGGATGAGCAGTTCTTC. This encodes CASSEFERGNSDEQFF.

The chain couples TRBV28 to TRBJ1-1; unclear D gene. V was shortened by 8 bases and J by 0 bases, with 19 bases between the two germline ends. Germline CDR1 reads MDHEN; CDR2 reads SYDVKM. The CDR3 spans 16 residues. The CDR3 DNA sequence: TGTGCCAGCCTCCCGCCCCTAGTTGTGTTGAACACTGAAGCTTTCTTT. Protein: CASLPPLVVLNTEAFF.

The J gene is TRBJ1-2, the V gene TRBV6-5; D unclear. Deletions cut 5 bases from V and 8 bases from J, with 9 bases between. Germline loops: CDR1 MNHEY, CDR2 SVGAGI. The length of the CDR3 is 11 residues. The CDR3 is CASSTGFGYTF. The DNA for the CDR3 is TGTGCCAGCAGTACGGGGTTCGGCTACACCTTC.

This chain uses TRBV24-1 with TRBJ2-1; the D gene is possibly TRBD2 (5 bases). Between the trimmed V and J ends, which lost 4 bases and 0 bases, there was a span of 12 bases. CDR3 length equals 16 residues. Germline CDR1 and CDR2: KGHDR and SFDVKD. CDR3 in DNA: TGTGCCACCAGTGACCTGACTACGAGCTCCTACAATGAGCAGTTCTTC. It encodes CATSDLTTSSYNEQFF.

The V gene is TRBV11-2, the J gene TRBJ2-7, with 10 bases aligning to TRBD1. Germline V gives CDR1 SGHAT, CDR2 FQNNGV. V dropped 0 bases and J dropped 0; count of bases not matched to a gene: 8. The CDR3 covers 18 residues. For the CDR3, the DNA is TGTGCCAGCAGCTTAGATGAAGCCGGGACAGGGGCCTCCTACGAGCAGTACTTC. It codes for CASSLDEAGTGASYEQYF.

This sequence joins TRBV3-1 (or the pseudogene TRBV3-2) and TRBJ2-4; either TRBD1 or TRBD2 may fit D (6 bases each). Germline lookup yields CDR1 LGHDT and CDR2 YNNKEL (reference sequence). This CDR3 region has 17 residues. Trimming pared 3 bases from V and 4 bases from J, leaving 19 bases between. This CDR3 is CASSHASRGGGKNIQYF. The CDR3 DNA follows: TGTGCCAGCAGCCACGCCTCCCGTGGAGGGGGTAAAAACATTCAGTACTTC.

This CDR3 is CASSIQLAGEQFF. As DNA, the CDR3 is TGTGCCAGCAGCATCCAACTAGCGGGGGAGCAGTTCTTC. The chain uses TRBV9 and TRBJ2-1, with TRBD2 matching over 10 bases. CDR1 SGDLS and CDR2 YYNGEE come from the germline V gene. Losses at the gene ends were 4 bases for V and 10 bases for J; bases not matched to a gene: 5. CDR3 length: 13 amino acids.

The count of this clone is one. The rearrangement uses TRBV6-1 and TRBJ1-5, with unresolved D. The CDR3 sequence is 13 residues long. The V end lost 6 bases, the J end lost 0 bases, and 6 bases lay between the germline ends. Germline assignment: CDR1 MNHNS and CDR2 SASEGT. CDR3: CASRFDSNQPQHF. The CDR3 DNA reads as TGTGCCAGCAGATTTGATAGCAATCAGCCCCAGCATTTT.

The rearrangement uses TRBV6-5 and TRBJ2-7; D not resolved. V was pared by 6 bases and J by 0 bases, with 12 bases between. CDR1 is MNHEY and CDR2 is SVGAGI in the germline V gene. The CDR3 is made up of 14 amino acids. The DNA of the CDR3 is TGTGCCAGCAGCGCAGACCGTTACTCCTACGAGCAGTACTTC. Protein: CASSADRYSYEQYF.

This clone was counted a single time. This sequence joins TRBV7-7 and TRBJ2-5; 10 nucleotides match TRBD1. Trimming cost V 0 bases and J 5 bases; bases outside gene matches: 3. The CDR3 is made up of 15 amino acids. CDR1 SSHAT and CDR2 FNYEAQ come from the germline V gene (reference sequence). CDR3 bases: TGTGCCAGCAGCTTAGCGGGACAGGGGTTGGAGACCCAGTACTTC. Protein: CASSLAGQGLETQYF.

V and J are TRBV7-2 and TRBJ1-2, with D possibly TRBD1 on 5 matching bases. CDR3 size: 14 residues. The ends were cut back, 1 base at V and 4 bases at J, with 10 bases in the middle. Germline V gene sequence: CDR1 SGHTA, CDR2 FQGNSA. The CDR3 is CASSLGVQGYGYTF. CDR3 sequence (DNA): TGTGCCAGCAGCTTAGGAGTCCAGGGCTATGGCTACACCTTC.

The chain combines TRBV30 with TRBJ2-5, with unresolved D. Deletions cut 2 bases from V and 5 bases from J, with 15 bases between. The CDR3 covers 14 residues. CDR1 GTSNPN and CDR2 SVGIG come from the germline V gene (reference sequence). The CDR3 bases are TGTGCCTGGAGTCGACCAACTCATGGGGAGACCCAGTACTTC. Protein: CAWSRPTHGETQYF.

The V and J genes are TRBV6-5 and TRBJ1-3; no firm D call. Germline values: CDR1 MNHEY, CDR2 SVGAGI. V lost 3 bases and J lost 7, with 13 bases in between. The CDR3 length is 14 residues. The CDR3 loop is CASSYRLGGNTIYF. DNA for the CDR3: TGTGCCAGCAGTTATCGCCTTGGCGGGAACACCATATATTTT.

This clone was seen once. The CDR3 region has the DNA TGTGCCAGCAGCACCCTGGGAGGGAAAGGATTTACTGAAGCTTTCTTT. Residues: CASSTLGGKGFTEAFF. The chain carries TRBV7-2 and TRBJ1-1; D not certain. The CDR3 is 16 residues long. Between the trimmed V and J ends, which lost 5 bases and 5 bases, there was a span of 21 bases. Germline CDR1 reads SGHTA; CDR2 reads FQGNSA.

V gene TRBV5-8 combines with J gene TRBJ2-1; 11 nucleotides agree with TRBD2. V trimming: 3 bases; J trimming: 4 bases; junction bases outside the gene matches: 6. Per the germline V gene, CDR1 is SGHTS and CDR2 is YDEGEE. CDR3 length: 16 residues. CDR3 nucleotide sequence: TGTGCCAGCAGCTCAGCGGGGACTAGCGGTTACAATGAGCAGTTCTTC. Encoded protein: CASSSAGTSGYNEQFF.

The chain has TRBV18 and TRBJ1-5, with TRBD1 identical over 8 bases. The CDR3 is 14 amino acids. The V gene end was trimmed by 4 bases and the J gene end by 5 bases; junction bases not matched to a gene: 4. CDR1 and CDR2 from the germline V gene are KGHSH and LQKENI. The CDR3 DNA follows: TGTGCCAGCTCACTCGGACAGGGCGATCAGCCCCAGCATTTT. It codes for CASSLGQGDQPQHF.

The chain carries TRBV7-8 and TRBJ1-5, with TRBD1 matching 7 bases. The CDR3 runs 15 residues. With V trimmed by 5 bases and J by 3 bases, 7 bases remained unmatched. CDR1 and CDR2 (germline): SGHVS, FQNEAQ. CDR3 coding DNA: TGTGCCAGCAGCCTACGGACAGGAATCAATCAGCCCCAGCATTTT. Translated, it gives CASSLRTGINQPQHF.

V is TRBV5-5 and J is TRBJ2-3, with 9 bases matching TRBD2. Germline lookup yields CDR1 SGHKS and CDR2 YYEKEE (reference sequence). The CDR3 runs 17 residues. V shed 3 bases and J 6 bases; nucleotides not matched to a gene: 14. The CDR3 spells CASSSSVGLAGSDTQYF. The DNA of the CDR3 is TGTGCCAGCAGCTCCTCGGTTGGGCTAGCGGGGTCCGATACGCAGTATTTT.